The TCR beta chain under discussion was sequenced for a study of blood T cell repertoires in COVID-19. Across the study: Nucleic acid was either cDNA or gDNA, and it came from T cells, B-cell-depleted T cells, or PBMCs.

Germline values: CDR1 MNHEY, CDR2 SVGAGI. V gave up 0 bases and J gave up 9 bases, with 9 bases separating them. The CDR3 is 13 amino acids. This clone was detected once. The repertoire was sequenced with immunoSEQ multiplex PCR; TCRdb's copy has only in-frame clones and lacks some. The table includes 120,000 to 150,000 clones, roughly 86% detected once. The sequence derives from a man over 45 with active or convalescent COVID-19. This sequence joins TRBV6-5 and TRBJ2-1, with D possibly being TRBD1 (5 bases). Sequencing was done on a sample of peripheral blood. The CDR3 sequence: CASSYSTTAEQFF. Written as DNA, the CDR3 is TGTGCCAGCAGTTACTCGACGACAGCTGAGCAGTTCTTC.